These T cell receptor beta chains were read from a single sample in a study of T cell repertoires in cytomegalovirus infection. MiXCR was run by TCRdb on the reads, yielding one entry per CDR3 protein. Here the sample spans more than 500,000 distinct CDR3 sequences, approximately 16% being singletons. The sequencing input was CD8+ T cells from PBMCs. The receptors were sampled from a human donor in good health (CMV status not recorded). Some clones in this sample may be carry-over from other donors' samples. The CDR3 runs from the conserved cysteine through the conserved F or W. Fields, in order: CDR3 DNA, CDR3 protein, J gene, clone size, D gene, V gene. D genes are given only for firm matches. The size entry is marked missing in some rows and otherwise reads once, few, many or a size class.

DNA: TGTGCCAGCAGCCCGGCAGGGGGCTATGGCTACACCTTC; CDR3: CASSPAGGYGYTF; J: TRBJ1-2; size: few; D: TRBD1; V: TRBV9
DNA: TGTGCCAGCAGTCGAAAGGGGGCAACGGGGGAGAACACTGAAGCTTTCTTT; CDR3: CASSRKGATGENTEAFF; J: TRBJ1-1; size: many; D: TRBD1; V: TRBV12-3/TRBV12-4
DNA: TGTGCCAGCAGTTACGGTCGGGGTTCGCGCTACGAGCAGTACTTC; CDR3: CASSYGRGSRYEQYF; J: TRBJ2-7; size: NA; D: NA; V: TRBV6-5
DNA: TGTGCCAGCAGCCAAGGAGGTTGGAATATTCCCAAAAACATTCAGTACTTC; CDR3: CASSQGGWNIPKNIQYF; J: TRBJ2-4; size: NA; D: NA; V: TRBV3-1
DNA: TGTGCCAGCAGTTACTCGACTAGCGGGAATGAGCAGTTCTTC; CDR3: CASSYSTSGNEQFF; J: TRBJ2-1; size: many; D: TRBD2; V: TRBV6-5
DNA: TGCGCCAGCAGCAGGCGGGGAGAGAACACCGGGGAGCTGTTTTTT; CDR3: CASSRRGENTGELFF; J: TRBJ2-2; size: few; D: NA; V: TRBV5-1
DNA: TGTGCCAGCAGGGTAAGCGGGGCCTCCTACAATGAGCAGTTCTTC; CDR3: CASRVSGASYNEQFF; J: TRBJ2-1; size: NA; D: TRBD2; V: TRBV2
DNA: TGTGCCAGCACTGGCCAAGAGCGGGGGGGCGATTCAGATACGCAGTATTTT; CDR3: CASTGQERGGDSDTQYF; J: TRBJ2-3; size: many; D: TRBD2; V: TRBV12-3/TRBV12-4
DNA: TGTGCCAGTAGTATCGTGGTGGGGACCTCCACAGGTGAGCAGTTCTTC; CDR3: CASSIVVGTSTGEQFF; J: TRBJ2-1; size: many; D: NA; V: TRBV19
DNA: TGTGCCAGCAGCGAAGGAGCAGGCGAGCAGTACTTC; CDR3: CASSEGAGEQYF; J: TRBJ2-7; size: few; D: NA; V: TRBV7-3
DNA: TGTGCCAGCAGTCCGGACAGTCTTGGGATAGACTATGGCTACACCTTC; CDR3: CASSPDSLGIDYGYTF; J: TRBJ1-2; size: NA; D: NA; V: TRBV27
DNA: TGCGCCAGCAGCCCCGGACAGGGGGCTTCGAATGAGCAGTTCTTC; CDR3: CASSPGQGASNEQFF; J: TRBJ2-1; size: many; D: TRBD1; V: TRBV5-1
DNA: TGTGCCAGCAGTTTATCGGGAGTCCCATACAATGAGCAGTTCTTC; CDR3: CASSLSGVPYNEQFF; J: TRBJ2-1; size: few; D: NA; V: TRBV27
DNA: TGTGCCAGCAGCGAAACAGGGGGCGGCTATGGCTACACCTTC; CDR3: CASSETGGGYGYTF; J: TRBJ1-2; size: many; D: TRBD1; V: TRBV7-3
DNA: TGTGCCAGCAGCCAAGTAACCGCAGGACCCTACGAGCAGTACTTC; CDR3: CASSQVTAGPYEQYF; J: TRBJ2-7; size: few; D: NA; V: TRBV14
DNA: TGTGCCAGCAGCACTTGGGACAGCATGAACACTGAAGCTTTCTTT; CDR3: CASSTWDSMNTEAFF; J: TRBJ1-1; size: many; D: TRBD1; V: TRBV7-9
DNA: TGCGCCAGCAGCTTGGGACTAGCGGGATATCGGTTAGGGGAGCAGTACTTC; CDR3: CASSLGLAGYRLGEQYF; J: TRBJ2-7; size: few; D: TRBD2; V: TRBV5-1